The 13 T cell receptor beta chains presented below share a single source sample, sequenced in a study of cytomegalovirus exposure and HLA in healthy donors. Vbeta (60) and Jbeta (13) primers were used in the PCR. TCRdb's table, derived via immunoSEQ multiplex PCR, lists solely in-frame clones and lacks some. This repertoire shows some 170,000 clones, roughly four fifths found once; its top ten account for 4.9%. The specimen sequenced was PBMCs. The receptors were gathered from a woman younger than 35 in good health and CMV-seropositive.

This chain connects TRBV6-5 to TRBJ2-7, with 7 bases matching TRBD2. V gave up 5 bases and J gave up 2 bases; unmatched junction bases: 3. The CDR3 is 13 amino acids. Germline lookup yields CDR1 MNHEY and CDR2 SVGAGI. This chain's CDR3 is CASSGGGTYEQYF. CDR3 in DNA: TGTGCCAGCAGTGGGGGGGGAACCTACGAGCAGTACTTC.

Only one count was recorded for this clone. The chain couples TRBV7-2 to TRBJ1-6; 7 bases match TRBD1. CDR3 size: 12 residues. Germline-derived CDR1 and CDR2 are SGHTA and FQGNSA. V dropped 5 bases and J dropped 9; count of bases not matched to a gene: 1. The CDR3 here is CASSTGVSPLHF. The CDR3 DNA sequence: TGTGCCAGCAGCACAGGGGTTTCACCCCTCCACTTT.

The V gene is TRBV6-1, the J gene TRBJ2-2, with 8 bases matching TRBD1. Trimming at V came to 4 bases and at J to 6 bases, leaving 7 bases not matched to a gene. The CDR3 runs to 15 residues. Per germline, CDR1 MNHNS and CDR2 SASEGT. The CDR3 spells CASSAWTGSAGELFF. The DNA of the CDR3 is TGTGCCAGCAGTGCTTGGACAGGGTCGGCCGGGGAGCTGTTTTTT.

V and J are TRBV11-3 and TRBJ2-1; D perhaps matches TRBD1 (5 bases). The V and J ends lost 5 bases and 4 bases respectively, with 9 bases between them. Germline V gene data show CDR1 as SGHNT and CDR2 as YENEEA. CDR3 length: 13 amino acids. CDR3 coding DNA: TGTGCCAGCAGCATAAACAGGTACAATGAGCAGTTCTTC. It translates to CASSINRYNEQFF. The variable domain in full, with the rest retrieved from reference TRBV11-3 and TRBJ2-1, is EAGVVQSPRYKIIEKKQPVAFWCNPISGHNTLYWYLQNLGQGPELLIRYENEEAVDDSQLPKDRFSAERLKGVDSTLKIQPAELGDSAVYLCASSINRYNEQFFGPGTRLTVL.

In this sample, this clone turned up a few times. The chain couples TRBV19 to TRBJ2-3, with 14 bases matching TRBD2. This CDR3 spans 15 amino acids. Germline values: CDR1 LNHDA, CDR2 SQIVND (reference sequence). Germline trimming cut 6 bases from V and 2 bases from J; bases unmatched to any gene: 1. The CDR3 sequence: CASRTSGGVTDTQYF. The CDR3, as DNA: TGTGCCAGTAGGACTAGCGGGGGGGTCACAGATACGCAGTATTTT.

The chain couples TRBV5-1 to TRBJ1-2, with TRBD1 matching 8 bases. V was pared by 3 bases and J by 4 bases, with 5 bases of the junction left unmatched. This CDR3 region has 14 residues. Germline assignment: CDR1 SGHRS and CDR2 YFSETQ. The CDR3 coding sequence is TGCGCCAGCAGCTCAGGGGGCGCCGGCTATGGCTACACCTTC. Translating gives CASSSGGAGYGYTF. Combining the CDR3 with reference TRBV5-1 and TRBJ1-2 gives the whole variable domain KAGVTQTPRYLIKTRGQQVTLSCSPISGHRSVSWYQQTPGQGLQFLFEYFSETQRNKGNFPGRFSGRQFSNSRSEMNVSTLELGDSALYLCASSSGGAGYGYTFGSGTRLTVV.

This rearrangement joins TRBV5-1 to TRBJ2-3, with D possibly being TRBD1 (5 bases). Trimming took 0 bases from V and 4 from J, leaving 18 bases between them. The CDR3 totals 17 residues. Per germline, CDR1 SGHRS and CDR2 YFSETQ. Here the CDR3 reads CASSLAIGASGADTQYF. The CDR3 DNA reads as TGCGCCAGCAGCTTGGCCATAGGGGCTAGTGGAGCAGATACGCAGTATTTT.

The chain has TRBV28 and TRBJ2-3, with D possibly being TRBD2 (5 bases). Per the germline V gene, CDR1 is MDHEN and CDR2 is SYDVKM. This CDR3 region has 11 residues. The V gene lost 10 bases and the J gene lost 10 bases, with 15 bases spanning the gap. DNA of the CDR3: TGTGCCACCTCCTCCCCGGGGTCGCAGTATTTT. Its translation is CATSSPGSQYF. The whole variable domain, remainder taken from reference TRBV28 and TRBJ2-3, is DVKVTQSSRYLVKRTGEKVFLECVQDMDHENMFWYRQDPGLGLRLIYFSYDVKMKEKGDIPEGYSVSREKKERFSLILESASTNQTSMYLCATSSPGSQYFGPGTRLTVL.

This clone was counted a few times. J is TRBJ1-4 and V is TRBV7-6; D may be TRBD1 (5 bases). The CDR3 runs to 17 residues. From germline, CDR1 is SGHVS and CDR2 FNYEAQ. V lost 5 bases, J lost 8 bases, and 24 bases lay in between. This CDR3 is CASSLPTESEPNEKLFF. The CDR3 region has the DNA TGTGCCAGCAGCCTACCGACAGAATCAGAGCCGAACGAAAAACTGTTTTTT.

V and J are TRBV10-3 and TRBJ1-1, with TRBD1 matching 8 bases. CDR3 length: 14 amino acids. Germline trimming cut 5 bases from V and 8 bases from J; bases unmatched to any gene: 10. CDR1 and CDR2 (germline): ENHRY, SYGVKD. In DNA form, the CDR3 reads TGTGCCATCAGTCAAATACCGGGACAGGAAGAAGCTTTCTTT. Residues: CAISQIPGQEEAFF.

The V call is TRBV9, the J call TRBJ2-1; D may be TRBD1 (6 bases). Germline assignment: CDR1 SGDLS and CDR2 YYNGEE. V lost 2 bases and J 6 bases, leaving 15 bases between the germline ends. CDR3 length equals 15 residues. The CDR3 sequence is CASSVIQGGVNEQFF. The CDR3 nucleotides are TGTGCCAGCAGCGTCATACAGGGCGGCGTCAATGAGCAGTTCTTC.

This clone occurred a few times. The CDR3 bases are TGTGCCAGCAAGTTCGAGGCAAGTAGCACAGATACGCAGTATTTT. It translates to CASKFEASSTDTQYF. The rearrangement uses TRBV6-4 and TRBJ2-3; unclear D gene. With 7 bases removed from V and 0 bases from J, the gap between germline ends came to 14 bases. Germline CDR1 and CDR2: MRHNA and SNTAGT. The CDR3 spans 15 residues.

V usage is TRBV6-5 and J usage is TRBJ2-5; weak D call: TRBD2 (6 bases). The ends were cut back, 2 bases at V and 1 base at J, with 14 bases in the middle. The CDR3 is 16 amino acids. The V gene's germline CDR1 is MNHEY and CDR2 SVGAGI. The CDR3 is CASSYGASVAQETQYF. CDR3 nucleotide sequence: TGTGCCAGCAGTTACGGGGCTAGCGTCGCCCAAGAGACCCAGTACTTC.